The clone carrying this T cell receptor beta chain was seen only a few times. Being one base from a much bigger clone, this may be a read error. TCRdb redid the calling of the 5' RACE reads with MiXCR, one entry per CDR3 protein. The sample lists about 50,000 distinct CDR3 sequences; approximately 4.1% were seen once. The sample comes from a study of neurological immune-mediated disorders. Study-wide background: There were some 34 multiple sclerosis patients; about 30 were relapsing-remitting and 3 were secondary progressive.

Trimming left V 10 bases short and J 4 bases short, with 13 bases between. Germline V gives CDR1 LGHDT, CDR2 YNNKEL (reference sequence). The CDR3 totals 12 residues. The specimen sequenced was PBMCs. The receptor was derived from a man aged 50 to 60 with multiple sclerosis. The chain is built from TRBV3-1 and TRBJ2-5, with D uncertain. DNA for the CDR3: TGTGCCAACAGTCACCGCCCAGAGACCCAGTACTTC. Translating gives CANSHRPETQYF.